This TCR beta chain was obtained from a study of control samples from healthy donors and cancer patients. This CDR3 region has 18 residues. Per the germline V gene, CDR1 is SGHRS and CDR2 is YFSETQ. V shed 1 base, J shed 2 bases, and the junction held 10 bases outside the gene matches. The protocol was immunoSEQ multiplex PCR, while the TCRdb copy is restricted to in-frame clones and leaves out a portion. The sample yields around 59,000 clones, roughly 90% seen once. J is TRBJ2-3 and V is TRBV5-1; the match to TRBD2 covers 10 bases. This receptor was taken from a man aged 35-49 years with colorectal cancer. Sequencing used PBMCs. The CDR3 spells CASSLRLAGATTTDTQYF. CDR3 bases: TGCGCCAGCAGCTTGCGCCTAGCGGGGGCCACAACCACAGATACGCAGTATTTT.